This T cell receptor beta chain was recorded in a study of PD-1 blockade in classical Hodgkin lymphoma. Broader study findings: Prior therapy or disease activity may underlie the repertoire differences, whose causes remain undefined. Lower baseline TCR diversity marked trial partial responders and progressors. Researchers reported that CD4+ TCR diversity, though not CD8+, rose significantly by C4D1.

On this clone: The target antigen is unknown.

Documented time point: cycle 4 day 1 (C4D1), after 5 to 7 weeks of nivolumab. Relapse after autologous stem cell transplantation occurred in every patient, and brentuximab vedotin exposure varied. Thawed PBMCs underwent magnetic negative selection to yield purified CD4+ T cells. Patients reached a best response of complete response, partial response or progressive disease. Clones were sequenced by immunoSEQ multiplex PCR, and TCRdb holds only the in-frame ones, with some missing. The profile shows 15,000 to 20,000 clones, roughly 77% of them singletons. V was shortened by 3 bases and J by 4 bases, with 6 bases between the two germline ends. CDR1 is KGHSH and CDR2 is LQKENI in the germline V gene. CDR3 length equals 13 residues.

The receptor was derived from a human donor with classical Hodgkin lymphoma. The starting material was CD4+ T cells from blood, obtained before the fourth cycle of nivolumab. The V gene is TRBV18, the J gene TRBJ2-2; D is perhaps TRBD2 (5 bases). The DNA of the CDR3 is TGTGCCAGCTCACCGGCGGGCACCGGGGAGCTGTTTTTT. Protein sequence: CASSPAGTGELFF. Looking up the rest from reference TRBV18 and TRBJ2-2 gives the full variable domain: NAGVMQNPRHLVRRRGQEARLRCSPMKGHSHVYWYRQLPEEGLKFMVYLQKENIIDESGMPKERFSAEFPKEGPSILRIQQVVRGDSAAYFCASSPAGTGELFFGEGSRLTVL.